These 11 T cell receptor beta chains came from one sample sequenced in a study of T cell responses to AZD1222 COVID-19 vaccine. This table comes from immunoSEQ multiplex PCR, and its TCRdb copy is limited to in-frame clones, with some not included. There are roughly 150,000 clones in the sample; about 91% occur only once, and about 3.3% lies in the top ten. Sequences were derived from peripheral blood, sampled on day 0 of MenACWY control vaccination. Source of these receptors: an adult in good health.

This chain connects TRBV19 to TRBJ2-1, with a weak D call TRBD2 (6 bases). Germline V gives CDR1 LNHDA, CDR2 SQIVND (reference sequence). The length of the CDR3 is 16 residues. Trimming left V 5 bases short and J 0 bases short, with 14 bases between. CDR3 region: CASSEYGRSSYNEQFF. Here the CDR3 DNA reads TGTGCCAGTAGTGAATACGGGAGAAGCTCCTACAATGAGCAGTTCTTC.

This rearrangement joins TRBV7-9 to TRBJ2-7; the match to TRBD1 covers 9 bases. CDR1 is SEHNR and CDR2 is FQNEAQ in the germline V gene (reference sequence). The CDR3 loop spans 17 amino acids. J gave up 4 bases and V 1 base, and 11 bases lay outside the gene matches. CDR3 in amino acids: CASSLGSGTGNMYEQYF. In DNA form, the CDR3 reads TGTGCCAGCAGCTTAGGGTCAGGGACAGGGAACATGTACGAGCAGTACTTC. Full variable domain (remainder filled in from reference TRBV7-9 and TRBJ2-7): DTGVSQNPRHKITKRGQNVTFRCDPISEHNRLYWYRQTLGQGPEFLTYFQNEAQLEKSRLLSDRFSAERPKGSFSTLEIQRTEQGDSAMYLCASSLGSGTGNMYEQYFGPGTRLTVT.

Notes on this clone: An end of the junction does not agree with germline; a read error may underlie this. The V call is TRBV30, the J call TRBJ2-2; tentative D call: TRBD1 (6 bases). CDR3 length: 12 amino acids. The germline V gene encodes CDR1 GTSNPN and CDR2 SVGIG (reference sequence). CDR3 region: CAWSSNPGVLFF. The CDR3 nucleotides read TGTGCCTGGAGTTCAAACCCAGGGGTGCTGTTTTTT.

The rearrangement joins TRBV15 to TRBJ2-7; 9 bases line up with TRBD1. Germline CDR1 and CDR2: LNHNV and YYDKDF (reference sequence). The V gene end was trimmed by 3 bases and the J gene end by 0 bases; junction bases not matched to a gene: 3. The CDR3 is 15 amino acids. CDR3 sequence reads: CATSRGQGSSYEQYF. Written as DNA, the CDR3 is TGTGCCACCAGCAGGGGACAGGGATCCTCCTACGAGCAGTACTTC.

This sequence joins TRBV5-4 and TRBJ1-1, with D perhaps TRBD1 (6 bases). CDR1 SGHNT and CDR2 YYREEE come from the germline V gene (reference sequence). CDR3 size: 15 residues. The germline V and J ends were trimmed by 4 bases and 2 bases, with 15 bases remaining between them. The CDR3 region is CASSVGGHFNTEAFF. CDR3 DNA: TGTGCCAGCAGCGTAGGGGGACACTTTAACACTGAAGCTTTCTTT.

The chain employs TRBV4-3 and TRBJ1-2; 10 positions agree with TRBD1. V lost 1 base and J lost 5; bases outside the gene matches: 4. CDR1 LGHNA and CDR2 YSLEER come from the germline V gene. The CDR3 totals 15 residues. The CDR3 coding sequence is TGCGCCAGCAGCCAAGGGACAGGGGGACTTTATGGCTACACCTTC. Translation gives CASSQGTGGLYGYTF.

V and J are TRBV7-8 and TRBJ1-2; D is undetermined. Trimming took off 5 bases at V and 6 bases at J, with 13 bases between the two ends. This CDR3 is built from 13 residues. Per the germline V gene, CDR1 is SGHVS and CDR2 is FQNEAQ. CDR3 DNA sequence: TGTGCCAGCAGCCTCCGACGCGAGAATGGCTACACCTTC. This gives the protein CASSLRRENGYTF.

J is TRBJ1-5 and V is TRBV7-2; a possible D gene is TRBD1 (5 bases). CDR3 size: 15 residues. The germline V gene has CDR1 SGHTA and CDR2 FQGNSA. The germline V and J ends were trimmed by 1 base and 4 bases, with 11 bases remaining between them. This CDR3 reads CASSLVGGGNQPQHF. As DNA, the CDR3 is TGTGCCAGCAGCTTAGTGGGGGGGGGAAATCAGCCCCAGCATTTT.

The CDR3 DNA sequence: TGTGCCAGCAGCGCTGGGGACAGGGGGTTCTACGAGCAGTACTTC. Translated, it gives CASSAGDRGFYEQYF. This rearrangement joins TRBV5-6 to TRBJ2-7, with 11 bases matching TRBD1. Germline V gene data show CDR1 as SGHDT and CDR2 as YYEEEE. This CDR3 is 15 amino acids long. V shed 4 bases, J shed 3 bases, and the junction held 6 bases outside the gene matches.

The chain combines TRBV6-5 with TRBJ1-5; D possibly corresponds to TRBD1 (5 bases). V was trimmed by 4 bases and J by 6 bases, leaving 16 bases between them. CDR1 and CDR2 (germline): MNHEY, SVGAGI. The CDR3 length is 15 residues. CDR3: CASSFKGEFRQPQHF. CDR3 DNA: TGTGCCAGCAGTTTTAAAGGGGAGTTTCGTCAGCCCCAGCATTTT.

This clone has only a few counts. The chain has TRBV5-1 and TRBJ2-2; D is unclear. Germline assignment: CDR1 SGHRS and CDR2 YFSETQ. Trimming cost V 0 bases and J 3 bases, with 6 bases left between them. This CDR3 spans 14 amino acids. The CDR3 DNA reads TGCGCCAGCAGCTTGGGCTCGTACACCGGGGAGCTGTTTTTT. Amino acids: CASSLGSYTGELFF.